The sequence of this TCR beta chain was determined in a study of memory CD4+ T cells and cytomegalovirus serostatus. Study results and caveats: The CMV-associated TCR signature appears largely within the CD4+ memory repertoire.

The sort gate was single viable CD3+CD4+CD8-CD45RO+ cells for memory CD4+ T cells. Profiled with immunoSEQ multiplex PCR; TCRdb holds only in-frame clones, not every one. The sample lists 60,000 or so clones; around 82% were seen once. Comment on this clone: Its antigen remains unidentified.

J was trimmed by 1 base and V by 1 base; bases with no gene match: 10. CDR1 is LGHNA, CDR2 YNFKEQ, per germline. The CDR3 totals 21 residues. The chain has TRBV4-2 and TRBJ2-4; TRBD2 matches 16 bases. The sequenced sample consisted of memory CD4+ T cells from blood. The receptor comes from an adult in good health and CMV-seronegative. Some clones in this sample may be carry-over from other donors' samples. The CDR3 DNA follows: TGTGCCAGCAGCCAAGGGGCCGGGACTAGCGGGAGGGATCAGGCCAAAAACATTCAGTACTTC. It codes for CASSQGAGTSGRDQAKNIQYF.